Given below is one T cell receptor (beta chain) in context. This clone has a handful of counts. Its antigen is not yet known. Per-nucleotide qualities are absent, and no much larger clonotype sits a single base away. The data stem from a study of cytomegalovirus exposure and HLA in healthy donors (dated by TCRdb to between 2016 and 2019). For the study in its entirety: An earlier analysis of approximately 640 of the donors reported 250 to 350 Gb of sequence data and roughly 100 million unique TCR beta sequences from some 180 million T cells. Because of strong linkage in the cohort, five DR-DQ haplotypes were treated as single units for association and clustering. Both class I and class II loci were covered by HLA typing, at four-digit resolution. In an earlier analysis of more than 550 of the donors, high-throughput TCR beta sequencing was used to judge whether each TCR beta V gene segment behaved as functional or pseudogenic. The aim of the study was to test whether cataloging public T cell receptors could identify signatures of past pathogen exposure. In addition to the first cohort of around 670 subjects, a separate validation cohort of approximately 110 different subjects was used. Typing coverage varied by locus: roughly 629-630 donors for A, B, C, DRB1 and DQB1; some 520 for DQA1; 600 to 610 for DPA1; approximately 470 for DPB1. Using immunosequencing, the study profiled T cell repertoires from approximately 700 subjects and related those repertoires to cytomegalovirus serostatus. A later genetic analysis took genome-wide SNP genotypes for about three fifths of the 666 donors and used that subset as a discovery cohort. Every repertoire in the discovery cohort had been generated on one and the same sequencing platform. Of the roughly 400 genotyped donors, less than 90% were placed in the genetic ancestry cluster associated with self-reported Caucasian donors. To predict cytomegalovirus infection status, the study combined high-throughput TCR immunosequencing, statistical association of individual TCRs with disease status, and machine learning. To study patterns of TCR occurrence, a later analysis re-analyzed previously published TCR beta repertoires from several hundred donors and added high-resolution HLA genotyping. Donor age, sex, ethnicity and CMV serostatus were compiled alongside the repertoire data. Among under 450 genotyped donors of the cohort, an average of 235,054 unique TCR beta nucleotide sequences were sequenced per donor, roughly 18% of them non-productive. In the later analysis, no new phenotypic data were used to find candidate immune exposures; instead, reliance was placed on TCR beta sequences and their occurrence across donors. Approximately 300 gigabases of sequencing data and approximately 91 million unique TCR sequences made up an early release that covered several hundred HLA-typed donors. General findings and caveats noted by the study authors: A later analysis found that most CMV-associated TCR beta chains appeared HLA-restricted, with HLA associations seemingly driven largely by CMV exposure. This cohort had only TCR beta chains sequenced, and the lack of alpha or paired-chain data limited which features could be detected. The study listed 150 to 200 TCR beta chains as associated with cytomegalovirus. Compared with the roughly 670-donor mean, donors in an Asian-associated ancestry cluster had fewer N-insertions in productive TCRs, according to a later genetic analysis. The 87-base-pair reads could not distinguish some IMGT-functional V segments, including TRBV6-2 and TRBV6-3, so those segments were excluded. Compared with equally common non-associated chains, HLA-associated TCR beta chains in a later analysis were more clonally expanded and had lower generation probabilities. A few of the identified cytomegalovirus-associated TCR beta chains were confirmed in vitro to be specific for cytomegalovirus antigens. In a later analysis, TCR association rates were found to vary across HLA loci, with the most associated TCRs seen for DRB1 alleles and the fewest for HLA-C alleles. In a later analysis, several top co-occurrence clusters were reported to appear linked to parvovirus B19, influenza, CMV and Epstein-Barr virus. In both the original and validation cohorts, the classifier was reported to diagnose cytomegalovirus status with high specificity and sensitivity. Correlated functional status among segregating V segments might be attributable to linkage disequilibrium, but an unknown experimental factor could not be ruled out. Most TCR sequences were seen in very few donors, while some public TCRs were found in many individuals. A later analysis associated around 16,000 TCR beta sequences with specific HLA alleles at a false discovery rate of 0.05. The authors suggested that the approach could potentially be generalized to other disease states and immunological phenotypes. When HLA alleles, especially DR and DQ, strongly co-occurred, attributing TCR associations to individual alleles was difficult. A further reported finding was that TCR beta sequences accurately predicted the HLA-A and HLA-B alleles for most subjects in the first cohort. The presence/absence analyses assumed that sequencing depth was roughly uniform across donors, and that assumption may not be true. Because counts were too low, approximately 18 rarely observed V segments, including chromosome 9 orphons, were excluded from the earlier analysis of about 500 of the donors. A group of highly shared sequence variants was considered likely to be a technical artifact of the sequencing pipeline. In a later genetic analysis, a missense DCLRE1C variant was associated with V-gene and J-gene trimming of TCR beta chains, and the association was replicated in an independent cohort. Because some donors lacked HLA typing at each locus, the association tests relied only on the typed subset. The only immune exposure information available for the cohort was CMV serostatus. In an earlier analysis of approximately 590 of the donors, most TCR beta V segments were observed in productive rearrangements about 87% or about 30% of the time, broadly matching IMGT annotations.

The library was built by means of the immunoSEQ multiplex PCR assay. For the multiplex PCR, a mixture combining 60 forward primers for TCR Vbeta segments and 13 reverse primers for TCR Jbeta segments was used. A multiplex PCR assay on genomic DNA amplified the CDR3 region of rearranged TCR beta genes. On the Illumina HiSeq System, the amplified TCR beta libraries were sequenced as 87-base-pair reads. The paper's data handling went like this. Across the 600 to 700 repertoires, a later analysis counted tens of millions of unique TCR beta chains, some 11 million of which were shared by at least two donors. A nearest-neighbor algorithm error-corrected the raw reads and collapsed the reads into unique sequences, merging closely related sequences to remove PCR and sequencing errors. Alignment of CDR3 sequences to IMGT reference sequences was used to assign V, D and J gene segments. For a sequence to be retained, a match of at least six nucleotides was required to both a V gene segment and a J gene segment. A rearrangement was called productive if the CDR3 had no stop codons and remained in frame with V and J, and every other rearrangement was called non-productive. Following IMGT convention, CDR3 was defined as the stretch from the second conserved V-encoded cysteine to the conserved J-encoded phenylalanine. The earlier analysis of roughly 590 of the donors excluded sequences that lacked an unambiguous match to a single V gene segment. An earlier analysis of 450 to 650 of the donors called V segments functional above 56.7% productive rearrangements and segregating when the between-donor standard deviation exceeded 5%. A statistical classification framework was built for diagnosing cytomegalovirus status from the catalog of TCR beta chain sequences. In a later analysis, TCR nucleotide sequences were compared against IMGT/GENE-DB human TR gene sequences so that V and J genes could be assigned. The TCRdist pipeline was used in a later analysis to assign CDR3 sequences and most-parsimonious VDJ recombination scenarios. A later analysis defined each TCR beta chain by its CDR3 amino acid sequence plus V-gene family, and excluded reads lacking a unique V-gene family. A later analysis removed 592 highly shared, low-generation-probability nucleotide sequences to deal with suspected cross-contamination and a sequencing artifact. In a later analysis, a clonal expansion index for each public chain was calculated from normalized within-repertoire ranks of inferred template counts. In a later analysis, generation probabilities were computed with a VDJ recombination model fitted to out-of-frame rearrangements, and the resulting probabilities were checked against IGoR. A later analysis scored TCR-TCR, TCR-HLA and TCR-CMV co-occurrence with hypergeometric tests, applying a repertoire-size bias correction to TCR pairs. In a later analysis, false discovery rates were estimated by permuting HLA or CMV assignments 20 times. In a later analysis, co-occurring TCRs were grouped with DBSCAN, and TCRdist sequence similarity was added when clustering was performed within HLA-allele-positive subsets. Repertoires with fewer than 30,000 or more than 120,000 public chains, plus five repertoires with anomalous nucleotide sharing, were excluded from co-occurrence clustering. This immuneACCESS table, as held by TCRdb, lists in-frame sequences with V and J called but not all clones. Of the missing ones, under half trace to an unresolved V gene in checked studies; the others have no known cause. For V, J and clone size, that table is used; D and trimming come from the DNA. In this sample the table shows a few hundred thousand clones, 75% to 85% of which occur a single time. The biggest ten clones account for approximately 1.4% of the sample.

The cohort consisted of approximately 690 healthy bone marrow donors. Cohort members were all nominally healthy when sampled, although unrecorded immune exposures were likely present. The donor tested CMV seronegative, placing the donor among the 350 or so seronegative members of the cohort. Every donor gave a peripheral blood sample, and the peripheral blood mononuclear cells from that sample were used for TCR beta sequencing. The Qiagen DNeasy Blood Extraction Kit was used to extract genomic DNA from the blood cell samples. The CDR3 holds 15 amino acids from the cysteine to the phenylalanine. Here the CDR3 DNA is all that survives: 45 bases in frame from base 1. In the germline V gene, CDR1 corresponds to LGHNA and CDR2 to YSLEER. Deletion took 0 bases off V and 1 base off J, with a span of 9 bases between the germline ends.

This chain is built from TRBV4-3 and TRBJ1-1; 5 matching bases give a weak D call of TRBD1. The sample taken for sequencing was PBMCs. This sequence originates from a girl aged 10-17 years in good health and CMV-seronegative. The bases are TGCGCCAGCAGCCAAGATGACAGAAAGAACACTGAAGCTTTCTTT. This encodes CASSQDDRKNTEAFF.